A single sample gave rise to the 7 T cell receptor beta chains below, sequenced in a study of blood T cells in healthy people across ages. The authors ran a second PCR of about 7 to 11 cycles using a sample-barcoded 5' primer and a J-beta primer mix. Via MiXCR, TCRdb re-called the 5' RACE reads, giving one row per CDR3 protein. The data show fewer than 2,000,000 distinct CDR3 sequences, 30% to 35% seen once. The sample comprised blood. The receptors come from a woman aged 25 to 45 in good health.

This clonotype appeared a few times. The chain uses TRBV3-1 and TRBJ2-2, with 9 bases lining up with TRBD1. Germline V lookup: CDR1 LGHDT, CDR2 YNNKEL (reference sequence). J lost 4 bases, V lost 0 bases, and 6 bases had no gene match. The CDR3 loop spans 17 amino acids. The CDR3 loop is CASSQERVTGGTGELFF. The CDR3 coding sequence is TGTGCCAGCAGCCAAGAAAGGGTGACAGGGGGCACCGGGGAGCTGTTTTTT.

V usage is TRBV5-1 and J usage is TRBJ1-1; D is unclear. This CDR3 is built from 14 residues. V lost 0 bases to trimming and J lost 11 bases, with 17 bases between them. Per the germline V gene, CDR1 is SGHRS and CDR2 is YFSETQ. In DNA form, the CDR3 reads TGCGCCAGCAGCTTGGTTGGAAATCGAGTGGAGGCTTTCTTT. Protein product: CASSLVGNRVEAFF. The entire variable domain, with the rest obtained from reference TRBV5-1 and TRBJ1-1, is as follows: KAGVTQTPRYLIKTRGQQVTLSCSPISGHRSVSWYQQTPGQGLQFLFEYFSETQRNKGNFPGRFSGRQFSNSRSEMNVSTLELGDSALYLCASSLVGNRVEAFFGQGTRLTVV.

This clonotype came up once. CDR3 DNA sequence: TGTGCCAGCAGTGAAGCCGTATGGCAGATGAACACCGGGGAGCTGTTTTTT. It is translated as CASSEAVWQMNTGELFF. The V and J genes are TRBV6-1 and TRBJ2-2; no reliable D call. Germline V CDR1 and CDR2: MNHNS, SASEGT. CDR3 length: 17 residues. V was clipped by 0 bases and J by 1 base, with 12 bases between them.

This clonotype was counted many times. V gene TRBV29-1 combines with J gene TRBJ2-4, with D maybe TRBD2 (6 bases). Trimming left V 6 bases short and J 0 bases short, with 18 bases between. Germline CDR1 SQVTM, CDR2 ANQGSEA. The CDR3 totals 16 residues. CDR3 bases: TGCAGCGTCCCACGGAACGGGGGAGGAGCCAAAAACATTCAGTACTTC. Its protein product is CSVPRNGGGAKNIQYF.

The chain carries TRBV10-3 and TRBJ1-5, with D possibly being TRBD1 (5 bases). The V and J ends lost 0 bases and 4 bases respectively, with 7 bases between them. The CDR3 has 14 residues. Germline V CDR1 and CDR2: ENHRY, SYGVKD. In DNA, the CDR3 is TGTGCCATCAGTGAGTCGAAGGGGAATCAGCCCCAGCATTTT. Translating it yields CAISESKGNQPQHF.

This clonotype was picked up a small number of times. V is TRBV20-1 and J is TRBJ2-7; 7 nucleotides agree with TRBD1. Germline V gene data show CDR1 as DFQATT and CDR2 as SNEGSKA (reference sequence). The length of the CDR3 is 15 residues. Losses at the gene ends were 3 bases for V and 2 bases for J; bases not matched to a gene: 10. This CDR3 is CSASHPQGNPYEQYF. CDR3 nucleotides: TGCAGTGCTAGCCACCCACAGGGGAACCCCTACGAGCAGTACTTC.

The V and J genes are TRBV20-1 and TRBJ1-5, with D possibly matching TRBD1 (6 bases). This CDR3 region has 13 residues. The ends were cut back, 6 bases at V and 7 bases at J, with 16 bases in the middle. The V gene's germline CDR1 is DFQATT and CDR2 SNEGSKA (reference sequence). This CDR3 is CSAGGQGEQPQHF. The CDR3 DNA sequence: TGCAGTGCCGGGGGGCAGGGCGAGCAGCCCCAGCATTTT.